The present entry profiles one TCR beta chain with its context. This sample stems from a study of blood T cell repertoires in COVID-19. One Seattle source followed patients from active infection through their disease course. The table came from immunoSEQ multiplex PCR; TCRdb's copy has only in-frame clones and leaves some out. The table lists 150,000 or so clones, roughly 85% of them singletons. CDR3 length: 14 amino acids. V lost 2 bases and J lost 0, with 7 bases in between. Germline loops: CDR1 SGHRS, CDR2 YFSETQ. The chain has TRBV5-1 and TRBJ2-3; D is undetermined. The sample comprised peripheral blood. This clonotype originated in a woman between 50 and 59 years old with COVID-19, enrolled during active disease. The CDR3 sequence is CASSFSLSTDTQYF. CDR3 DNA sequence: TGCGCCAGCAGCTTCAGTTTAAGCACAGATACGCAGTATTTT.